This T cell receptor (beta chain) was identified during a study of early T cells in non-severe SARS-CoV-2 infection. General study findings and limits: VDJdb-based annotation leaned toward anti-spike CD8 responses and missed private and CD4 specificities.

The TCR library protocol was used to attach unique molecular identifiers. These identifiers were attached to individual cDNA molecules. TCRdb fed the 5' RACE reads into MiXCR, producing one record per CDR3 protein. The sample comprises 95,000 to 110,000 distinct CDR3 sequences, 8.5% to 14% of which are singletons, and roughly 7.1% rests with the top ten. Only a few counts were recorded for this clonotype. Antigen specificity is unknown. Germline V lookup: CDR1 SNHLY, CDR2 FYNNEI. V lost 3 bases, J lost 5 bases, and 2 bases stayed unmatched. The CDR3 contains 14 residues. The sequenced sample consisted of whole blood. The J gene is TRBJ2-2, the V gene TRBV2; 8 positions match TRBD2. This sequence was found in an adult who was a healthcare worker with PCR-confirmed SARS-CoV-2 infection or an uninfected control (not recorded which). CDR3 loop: CASSEREATGELFF. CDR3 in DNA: TGTGCCAGCAGTGAGCGGGAGGCTACCGGGGAGCTGTTTTTT.